The 4 T cell receptor beta chains presented below share a single source sample, sequenced in a study of response to subunit inactivated influenza vaccine. TCRdb re-called the RT-PCR reads through MiXCR, storing one row per CDR3 protein. In the table there are 500,000 to 600,000 distinct CDR3 sequences, under 15% of which are singletons. This specimen was PBMCs from blood, taken roughly 45 days after vaccination. The receptors come from a man aged 45 to 65 who received an inactivated influenza vaccine.

Only a few counts were recorded for this clonotype. The rearrangement links TRBV27 to TRBJ2-5; perhaps TRBD2 as D (6 bases). CDR3 length: 15 amino acids. Trimming pared 3 bases from V and 2 bases from J, leaving 13 bases between. Looked up from germline, CDR1 is MNHEY and CDR2 is SMNVEV (reference sequence). CDR3 DNA sequence: TGTGCCAGCAGTTTTGTCGGGAGCCCACAAGAGACCCAGTACTTC. Its translation: CASSFVGSPQETQYF.

The chain links TRBV4-2 to TRBJ2-7, with D perhaps assigned TRBD1 or TRBD2 (5 bases each). CDR1 and CDR2 from the germline V gene are LGHNA and YNFKEQ. V was cut by 4 bases and J by 0 bases, with 16 bases left in between. This CDR3 spans 16 amino acids. The CDR3 sequence is CASSRQGSGGSYEQYF. CDR3 coding DNA: TGTGCCAGCAGCCGGCAAGGGAGTGGGGGCTCCTACGAGCAGTACTTC.

This rearrangement joins TRBV24-1 to TRBJ2-3; 8 positions agree with TRBD2. This CDR3 spans 15 amino acids. Germline CDR1 and CDR2: KGHDR and SFDVKD. Trimming cost V 5 bases and J 4 bases; bases outside gene matches: 7. The DNA for the CDR3 is TGTGCCACCAGTGCGCAAAGCGGGAGTTCAGATACGCAGTATTTT. The encoded protein is CATSAQSGSSDTQYF.

This clonotype was observed a few times. The chain couples TRBV7-2 to TRBJ1-5; possibly TRBD1 for D (6 bases). The CDR3 runs to 14 residues. Looked up from germline, CDR1 is SGHTA and CDR2 is FQGNSA. Trimming cost V 5 bases and J 4 bases, with 12 bases left between them. The CDR3 here is CASSVTGQNQPQHF. CDR3 nucleotides: TGTGCCAGCAGCGTTACAGGGCAGAATCAGCCCCAGCATTTT.